A selection of T cell receptor beta chains follows, all from one sample in a study of T-cell reconstitution after alpha-beta-depleted transplantation in children. TCRdb re-called the PCR reads with MiXCR, one entry per CDR3 protein. Of around 360,000 distinct CDR3 sequences listed, around 10% were seen once; the top ten hold about 2.3%. The source was PBMCs from the stem cell graft donor, collected from the stem cell graft. The receptors stem from a human donor who donated a stem cell graft to a child with acute lymphoblastic leukemia. Both conserved end residues are part of each CDR3. A D gene is named only where the DNA matches it firmly. A clone size is listed for some rows: how often the clone was seen (once, few, many), or a class if it is expanded.

v_call	j_call	d_call	clone_size	cdr3_aa	cdr3_nt
TRBV20-1	TRBJ2-1	TRBD2	many	CSARRASGTNEQFF	TGCAGTGCTAGAAGGGCTAGCGGGACAAATGAGCAGTTCTTC
TRBV20-1	TRBJ1-4	-	many	CSARVWGAETNEKLFF	TGCAGTGCTAGAGTCTGGGGGGCTGAGACTAATGAAAAACTGTTTTTT
TRBV5-6	TRBJ1-5	-	-	CASSFGTSGRPQHF	TGTGCCAGCAGCTTTGGGACGTCTGGGCGGCCCCAGCATTTT
TRBV10-3	TRBJ2-1	TRBD2	-	CAISELGLAGDLVNEQFF	TGTGCCATCAGTGAGTTGGGGCTAGCGGGAGATCTTGTCAATGAGCAGTTCTTC
TRBV7-8	TRBJ2-2	-	-	CASSSRRNTGELFF	TGTGCCAGCAGCTCCAGGAGGAACACCGGGGAGCTGTTTTTT
TRBV10-3	TRBJ2-7	TRBD2	-	CAISELGLDSYEQYF	TGTGCCATCAGTGAGCTGGGACTAGACTCCTACGAGCAGTACTTC
TRBV14	TRBJ1-5	-	few	CASSQGGGGAQHF	TGTGCCAGCAGCCAAGGAGGGGGGGGCGCCCAGCATTTT
TRBV5-1	TRBJ1-1	-	many	CASSLLMNTEAFF	TGTGCCAGCAGTTTGCTTATGAACACTGAAGCTTTCTTT
TRBV27	TRBJ2-7	-	-	CASSSSGTTYEQYF	TGTGCCAGCAGCTCGTCCGGGACGACCTACGAGCAGTACTTC
TRBV20-1	TRBJ1-1	-	many	CSARRDPDSYTEAFF	TGCAGTGCTCGCAGGGATCCTGACAGCTACACTGAAGCTTTCTTT
TRBV11-1	TRBJ2-7	-	-	CASSLSKRPYEQYF	TGTGCCAGCAGCTTATCAAAGCGGCCCTACGAGCAGTACTTC
TRBV28	TRBJ2-7	-	-	CASSLFVGTTLGEQYF	TGTGCCAGCAGTTTATTCGTCGGGACAACCCTGGGGGAGCAGTACTTC
TRBV6-5	TRBJ2-7	TRBD2	many	CASSSRTSGNYEQYF	TGTGCCAGCAGTTCTAGGACTAGCGGGAACTACGAGCAGTACTTC
TRBV3-1	TRBJ1-2	-	few	CASSHLKSGGYTF	TGTGCCAGCAGCCATCTCAAATCCGGGGGCTACACCTTC
TRBV7-8	TRBJ2-1	TRBD2	-	CASSLRRGRLAGMTQFF	TGTGCCAGCAGCTTACGGAGGGGGCGACTAGCGGGAATGACCCAGTTCTTC
TRBV6-1	TRBJ2-2	-	-	CATEGTMNTGELFF	TGTGCCACGGAAGGGACAATGAACACCGGGGAGCTGTTTTTT
TRBV7-8	TRBJ2-1	-	few	CASSLRANNEQFF	TGTGCCAGCAGCTTAAGAGCGAACAATGAGCAGTTCTTC
TRBV15	TRBJ2-7	-	-	CATSRELQGTYEQYF	TGTGCCACCAGCAGAGAATTGCAGGGGACCTACGAGCAGTACTTC
TRBV7-9	TRBJ1-5	-	few	CASSPYPGSGNQPQHF	TGTGCCAGCAGCCCGTACCCGGGGAGCGGCAATCAGCCCCAGCATTTT
TRBV7-3	TRBJ2-1	TRBD1	-	CASSLVQGEYNEQFF	TGTGCCAGCAGCTTAGTCCAGGGGGAGTACAATGAGCAGTTCTTC
TRBV7-2	TRBJ1-1	-	-	CASSLRQGSEAFF	TGTGCCAGCAGCTTGAGGCAGGGGTCTGAAGCTTTCTTT
TRBV27	TRBJ2-7	TRBD2	-	CASSLETSGRPYEQYF	TGTGCCAGCAGTTTAGAAACTAGCGGGAGGCCCTACGAGCAGTACTTC
TRBV7-6	TRBJ2-5	TRBD2	few	CASSLPPPSGMETQYF	TGTGCCAGCAGCTTACCCCCGCCTAGCGGGATGGAGACCCAGTACTTC
TRBV4-1	TRBJ2-1	-	few	CASSQRNVNEQFF	TGCGCCAGCAGCCAACGAAATGTCAATGAGCAGTTCTTC
TRBV5-1	TRBJ2-7	-	few	CASSLVAEPYEQYF	TGCGCCAGCAGCTTGGTAGCGGAGCCCTACGAGCAGTACTTC
TRBV7-9	TRBJ1-6	-	few	CASSYSFGSLHF	TGTGCCAGCAGCTACTCCTTTGGTTCCCTCCACTTT
TRBV18	TRBJ1-5	TRBD1	few	CASSPQGQRDQPQHF	TGTGCCAGCTCACCACAGGGACAGAGAGATCAGCCCCAGCATTTT
TRBV24-1	TRBJ2-1	-	few	CATSDLGGGIGNEQFF	TGTGCCACCAGTGACCTAGGGGGCGGGATTGGCAATGAGCAGTTCTTC
TRBV7-3	TRBJ1-1	-	-	CASSPRGGWSNTEAFF	TGTGCCAGCAGCCCCCGGGGGGGGTGGTCAAACACTGAAGCTTTCTTT
TRBV5-1	TRBJ2-3	TRBD2	-	CASSLSGTSGSTDTQYF	TGCGCCAGCAGTTTATCCGGGACTAGCGGGAGTACAGATACGCAGTATTTT
TRBV24-1	TRBJ1-2	-	-	CATSVGGNYGYTF	TGTGCCACCAGTGTGGGCGGTAACTATGGCTACACCTTC
TRBV20-1	TRBJ2-7	-	few	CSASGPVADSSYEQYF	TGCAGTGCTAGCGGTCCGGTAGCGGACAGCTCCTACGAGCAGTACTTC
TRBV7-9	TRBJ2-7	TRBD2	few	CASTAPGLVNEQYF	TGTGCCAGCACCGCCCCGGGACTAGTTAACGAGCAGTACTTC
TRBV5-1	TRBJ2-3	TRBD1	few	CASSRRDRGDYTDTQYF	TGCGCCAGCAGCCGACGGGACAGGGGGGATTACACAGATACGCAGTATTTT
TRBV7-2	TRBJ2-1	TRBD1	few	CASSPRGTGVFNEQFF	TGTGCCAGCAGCCCCCGGGGGACAGGAGTATTCAATGAGCAGTTCTTC
TRBV12-3/TRBV12-4	TRBJ2-5	TRBD2	many	CANLRTSGLYQETQYF	TGTGCCAACCTGAGGACTAGCGGGTTATACCAAGAGACCCAGTACTTC
TRBV29-1	TRBJ2-1	TRBD2	-	CSVAGTISYNEHFF	TGCAGCGTTGCCGGGACTATCTCCTACAATGAGCACTTCTTC
TRBV18	TRBJ1-1	-	few	CASSESGTENTEAFF	TGTGCCAGCTCGGAATCCGGGACTGAGAACACTGAAGCTTTCTTT
TRBV29-1	TRBJ2-1	TRBD2	-	CSVTSGRSYNEQFF	TGCAGCGTTACTAGCGGGAGGAGCTACAATGAGCAGTTCTTC
TRBV10-2	TRBJ2-1	-	few	CASSESFLARGINEQFF	TGCGCCAGCAGTGAGTCCTTTCTAGCTAGAGGGATCAATGAGCAGTTCTTC
TRBV9	TRBJ2-7	-	-	CASSVGSGLEAEQYF	TGTGCCAGCAGCGTAGGGAGCGGTCTAGAGGCCGAGCAGTACTTC
TRBV12-3/TRBV12-4	TRBJ2-3	-	few	CASSLRGTGERPDTQYF	TGTGCCAGCAGTTTGAGGGGGACGGGAGAACGCCCAGATACGCAGTATTTT
TRBV5-4	TRBJ2-2	TRBD1	many	CASSPHRQGNTGELFF	TGTGCCAGCAGCCCACACAGACAGGGGAACACCGGGGAGCTGTTTTTT
TRBV11-2	TRBJ2-1	TRBD2	few	CASSPISLTSGRAGEQFF	TGTGCCAGCAGCCCAATCTCCTTGACTAGCGGGAGGGCTGGTGAGCAGTTCTTC
TRBV28	TRBJ2-7	-	few	CASSPPSLGEQYF	TGTGCCAGCAGTCCTCCATCCCTTGGCGAGCAGTACTTC
TRBV12-3/TRBV12-4	TRBJ1-2	TRBD1	few	CASSLVETGFDYGYTF	TGTGCCAGCAGTTTAGTGGAGACAGGGTTTGACTATGGCTACACCTTC
TRBV5-1	TRBJ2-1	TRBD2	many	CASSFQPPSGMGIEQFF	TGCGCCAGCAGCTTCCAGCCCCCTAGCGGGATGGGTATTGAGCAGTTCTTC
TRBV20-1	TRBJ2-5	-	-	CSAGPGGVGQETQYF	TGCAGTGCTGGCCCTGGGGGAGTCGGCCAAGAGACCCAGTACTTC
TRBV6-5	TRBJ1-2	TRBD1	-	CASRPGQGASYTF	TGTGCCAGCAGGCCGGGACAGGGGGCGAGCTACACCTTC
TRBV29-1	TRBJ2-7	TRBD1	-	CSVGDREYEQYF	TGCAGCGTTGGAGACAGGGAATACGAGCAGTACTTC
TRBV10-3	TRBJ1-5	-	-	CATQAQGNQPQHF	TGTGCCACGCAGGCGCAGGGGAATCAGCCCCAGCATTTT
TRBV27	TRBJ1-1	TRBD1	-	CASSLLLIGQGNTEAFF	TGTGCCAGCAGTTTACTCCTCATCGGACAGGGGAACACTGAAGCTTTCTTT
TRBV29-1	TRBJ2-1	-	few	CSVVGRTDYNEQFF	TGCAGCGTTGTTGGTCGGACAGACTACAATGAGCAGTTCTTC